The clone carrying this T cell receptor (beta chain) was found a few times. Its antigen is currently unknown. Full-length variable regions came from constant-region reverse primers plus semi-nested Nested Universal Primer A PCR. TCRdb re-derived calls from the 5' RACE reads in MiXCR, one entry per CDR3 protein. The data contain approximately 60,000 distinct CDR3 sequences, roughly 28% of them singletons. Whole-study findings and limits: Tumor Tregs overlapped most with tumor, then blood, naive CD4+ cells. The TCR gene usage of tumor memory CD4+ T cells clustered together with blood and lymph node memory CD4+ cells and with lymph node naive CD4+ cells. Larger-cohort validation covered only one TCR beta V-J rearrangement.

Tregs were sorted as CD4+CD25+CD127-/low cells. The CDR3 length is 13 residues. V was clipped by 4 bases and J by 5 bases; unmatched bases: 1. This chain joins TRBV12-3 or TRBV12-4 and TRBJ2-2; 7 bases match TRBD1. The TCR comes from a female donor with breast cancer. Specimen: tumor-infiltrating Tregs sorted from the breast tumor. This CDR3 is CASSWTGTGELFF. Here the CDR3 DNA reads TGTGCCAGCAGTTGGACAGGAACCGGGGAGCTGTTTTTT.